This T cell receptor (beta chain) is drawn from a study of CD8 T cells in Susac syndrome. Turning to this clonotype: Its cognate antigen is unknown.

V was clipped by 4 bases and J by 13 bases; unmatched bases: 9. The CDR3 has 13 residues. The germline V gene has CDR1 DFQATT and CDR2 SNEGSKA (reference sequence). Notes on the study in general: The CD4+ T cell repertoires in Susac syndrome did not show any clonal expansion.

Random hexamers were used to reverse transcribe the RNA input (about 0.45 to 1 ug). TCRdb analysed the immunoSEQ multiplex PCR reads with MiXCR anew, one entry per CDR3 protein. The table lists under 200,000 distinct CDR3 sequences, almost 96% of them singletons. Material: CD4+ T cells from PBMCs. The V call is TRBV20-1, the J call TRBJ2-1; the match to TRBD2 covers 11 bases. This receptor was taken from a human donor with Susac syndrome. As DNA, the CDR3 is TGCAGTGCTATTAGCGGGGGGGCAAGTCCCCAGTTCTTC. This translates into CSAISGGASPQFF.